This passage covers 10 T cell receptor beta chains from one sample sequenced in a study of identical twins. MiXCR, applied by TCRdb to the 5' RACE reads, yields one record per CDR3 protein. The repertoire holds 250,000 to 300,000 distinct CDR3 sequences, with roughly 10% as singletons. The same data also went into a second study, on yellow fever vaccine responses in identical twins.

Sequenced input: CD8+ T cells sorted from blood. All receptors come from a woman under 30 in good health.

There are many counts of this clonotype. The chain recombines TRBV5-1 with TRBJ1-6; D gene uncertain. Germline loops: CDR1 SGHRS, CDR2 YFSETQ. This CDR3 spans 15 amino acids. The ends were cut back, 0 bases at V and 4 bases at J, with 8 bases in the middle. The chain's CDR3 is CASSLDGPYNSPLHF. CDR3 in DNA: TGCGCCAGCAGCTTGGACGGACCGTATAATTCACCCCTCCACTTT.

The rearrangement joins TRBV4-3 to TRBJ2-5; D gene ambiguous. The CDR3 runs to 14 residues. Germline V CDR1 and CDR2: LGHNA, YSLEER. Trimming took off 3 bases at V and 0 bases at J, with 8 bases between the two ends. The CDR3 here is CASSHYRDQETQYF. Written as DNA, the CDR3 is TGCGCCAGCAGCCATTACCGGGACCAAGAGACCCAGTACTTC.

This clonotype was detected only a few times. This rearrangement joins TRBV7-9 to TRBJ2-2, with D perhaps matching TRBD1 or TRBD2 (5 bases each). The length of the CDR3 is 15 residues. From germline, CDR1 is SEHNR and CDR2 FQNEAQ (reference sequence). V was clipped by 4 bases and J by 5 bases, with 14 bases between them. CDR3 nucleotides: TGTGCCAGCAGCTCACGGGACGAACTGACCGGGGAGCTGTTTTTT. It is translated as CASSSRDELTGELFF. Together with reference TRBV7-9 and TRBJ2-2, the CDR3 gives the full variable domain: DTGVSQNPRHKITKRGQNVTFRCDPISEHNRLYWYRQTLGQGPEFLTYFQNEAQLEKSRLLSDRFSAERPKGSFSTLEIQRTEQGDSAMYLCASSSRDELTGELFFGEGSRLTVL.

This clonotype has just a few counts. The V call is TRBV12-3 or TRBV12-4, the J call TRBJ2-5; possibly TRBD1 or TRBD2 for D (5 bases each). The CDR3 totals 13 residues. V was trimmed by 3 bases and J by 6 bases, leaving 11 bases between them. This CDR3 reads CASSFGAGQTQYF. The CDR3 region has the DNA TGTGCCAGCAGTTTCGGGGCAGGACAGACCCAGTACTTC.

This chain joins TRBV5-1 and TRBJ2-1; maybe TRBD2 (7 bases). V shed 2 bases and J shed 14 bases, with 17 bases lying between them. The germline CDR1 and CDR2 sequences are SGHRS and YFSETQ. This CDR3 is 13 amino acids long. The CDR3 coding sequence is TGCGCCAGCAGCTTTAACAGGGAGGGAGTTGAGTTCTTC. Amino acids: CASSFNREGVEFF. The full variable domain, its missing parts supplied by reference TRBV5-1 and TRBJ2-1, is KAGVTQTPRYLIKTRGQQVTLSCSPISGHRSVSWYQQTPGQGLQFLFEYFSETQRNKGNFPGRFSGRQFSNSRSEMNVSTLELGDSALYLCASSFNREGVEFFGPGTRLTVL.

In its sample, this clonotype was seen many times. V and J are TRBV11-2 and TRBJ1-1; D is uncertain. This CDR3 is built from 18 residues. Per germline, CDR1 SGHAT and CDR2 FQNNGV. V was clipped by 4 bases and J by 0 bases, with 21 bases between them. The CDR3: CASSYGQDLITLNTEAFF. Here the CDR3 DNA reads TGTGCCAGCAGCTACGGCCAGGATTTAATTACCCTGAACACTGAAGCTTTCTTT.

This chain joins TRBV5-1 and TRBJ2-1, with unresolved D. V was trimmed by 3 bases and J by 3 bases, leaving 16 bases between them. Germline lookup yields CDR1 SGHRS and CDR2 YFSETQ. The CDR3 loop spans 16 amino acids. The CDR3: CASSSGWGLDYNEQFF. The CDR3 DNA reads as TGCGCCAGCAGCTCTGGGTGGGGTCTTGACTACAATGAGCAGTTCTTC.

The CDR3: CASSPPGDTQYF. CDR3 nucleotide sequence: TGTGCCAGCAGCCCCCCCGGGGATACGCAGTATTTT. This chain joins TRBV7-8 and TRBJ2-3, with unresolved D. The CDR3 length is 12 residues. Germline lookup yields CDR1 SGHVS and CDR2 FQNEAQ. The V end was cut by 5 bases, the J end by 6 bases, with 9 bases between.

This clonotype was picked up many times. The chain joins TRBV12-3 or TRBV12-4 to TRBJ2-6; perhaps D is TRBD1 or TRBD2 (6 bases each). Trimming removed 5 bases at V and 4 bases at J, with 18 bases between. There are 17 residues in the CDR3. CDR3 DNA: TGTGCCAGCAGTCCGCGGGACACTGTAGCCGGGGCCAACGTCCTGACTTTC. Residues: CASSPRDTVAGANVLTF.

This clonotype was observed at least ten times. The CDR3 DNA sequence: TGTGCCAGCAGCCTTGGGCGGAGGGCGACCCCTCAGCCCCAGCATTTT. It translates to CASSLGRRATPQPQHF. The chain employs TRBV28 and TRBJ1-5; D remains unclear. The CDR3 is 16 residues long. V lost 6 bases, J lost 6 bases, and 21 bases lay in between. Germline V gene data show CDR1 as MDHEN and CDR2 as SYDVKM. Drawing the rest from reference TRBV28 and TRBJ1-5, the complete variable domain is DVKVTQSSRYLVKRTGEKVFLECVQDMDHENMFWYRQDPGLGLRLIYFSYDVKMKEKGDIPEGYSVSREKKERFSLILESASTNQTSMYLCASSLGRRATPQPQHFGDGTRLSIL.